This TCR beta chain is from a study of T cells after yellow fever vaccination. Overall study results and limits: It was a weaker secondary response, yet one that peaked faster, at day 5 versus 15. Contamination by abundant bulk-population clonotypes could be present in FACS-sorted repertoires. The study re-detected most primary-vaccination clones after the booster (96% CD4, around 89% CD8).

A process of 5'RACE template switching, which added a universal primer site and UMIs, was used to make TCR cDNA. TCRdb re-called the 5' RACE reads through MiXCR, storing one row per CDR3 protein. The table has 300,000 to 400,000 distinct CDR3 sequences, roughly 8.3% seen once. This clonotype has a handful of counts. Its target is unknown. The receptor comes from a man younger than 35 who received the YFV17D yellow fever vaccine. Sequenced material: PBMCs, taken more than 40 days after the first yellow fever vaccination.

CDR3 sequence: CASSLVTGTTGELFF. The CDR3 DNA reads as TGTGCCAGCAGCTTAGTAACGGGGACCACCGGGGAGCTGTTTTTT. The rearrangement joins TRBV7-2 to TRBJ2-2; the D call may be TRBD1 or TRBD2 (5 bases each). The CDR3 consists of 15 residues. Trimming took 1 base from V and 4 from J, leaving 10 bases between them. Germline assignment: CDR1 SGHTA and CDR2 FQGNSA.